This T cell receptor (beta chain) derives from a study of Ad26.COV2.S vaccination and SARS-CoV-2 variants. Libraries were prepared by immunoSEQ multiplex PCR; TCRdb keeps only in-frame clonotypes and omits some of them. The sample includes 300,000 to 400,000 clones, about 90% of them seen just once. The receptor was derived from a human donor who had recovered from COVID-19. Sequenced here: peripheral blood, sampled after recovery from COVID-19.

In nucleotides, the CDR3 is TGCGCCAGCAGCGGGGGGTCAGGGGCTGAAGCTTTCTTT. Its protein product is CASSGGSGAEAFF. The gene calls are TRBV5-1 and TRBJ1-1, with a tentative D call TRBD1 (6 bases). CDR1 is SGHRS and CDR2 is YFSETQ in the germline V gene. V was clipped by 4 bases and J by 6 bases, with 13 bases between them. The CDR3 loop spans 13 amino acids.